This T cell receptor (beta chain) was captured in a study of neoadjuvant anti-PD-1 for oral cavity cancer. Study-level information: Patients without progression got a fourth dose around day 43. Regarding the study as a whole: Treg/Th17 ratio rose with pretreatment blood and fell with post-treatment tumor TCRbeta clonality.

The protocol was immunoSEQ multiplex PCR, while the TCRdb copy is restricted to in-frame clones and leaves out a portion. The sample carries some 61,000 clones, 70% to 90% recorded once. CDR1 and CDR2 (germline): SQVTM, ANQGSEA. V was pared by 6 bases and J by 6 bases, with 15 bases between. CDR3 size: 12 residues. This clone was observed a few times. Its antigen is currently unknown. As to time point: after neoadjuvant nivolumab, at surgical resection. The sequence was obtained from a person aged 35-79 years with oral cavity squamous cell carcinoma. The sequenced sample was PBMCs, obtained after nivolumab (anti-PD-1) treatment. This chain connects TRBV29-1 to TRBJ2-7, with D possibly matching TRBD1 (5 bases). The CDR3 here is CSVVQAPSEQYF. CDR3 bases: TGCAGCGTGGTACAGGCCCCCTCCGAGCAGTACTTC.